A single sample gave rise to the 32 T cell receptor beta chains below, sequenced in a study of blood T cell repertoires in COVID-19. TCRdb's copy holds only in-frame clones and misses some; the assay was immunoSEQ multiplex PCR. Of over 250,000 clones listed, roughly 86% are singletons. Sequences were obtained from peripheral blood. These receptors all come from a woman between 45 and 60 years old with acute or convalescent COVID-19.

The rearrangement uses TRBV9 and TRBJ1-3; D perhaps matches TRBD1 (5 bases). Germline lookup yields CDR1 SGDLS and CDR2 YYNGEE. Trimming took off 4 bases at V and 1 base at J, with 15 bases between the two ends. CDR3 length equals 16 residues. CDR3 bases: TGTGCCAGCAGCCGTGGACACGGCTTATCTGGAAACACCATATATTTT. Translating it yields CASSRGHGLSGNTIYF.

The V call is TRBV19, the J call TRBJ2-2, with 9 nucleotides matching TRBD1. Unmatched junction bases numbered 8, after V lost 4 bases and J lost 2 bases. CDR1 and CDR2 (germline): LNHDA, SQIVND (reference sequence). The CDR3 has 17 amino acids. The CDR3 loop reads CASSTLPGQGNTGELFF. CDR3 bases: TGTGCCAGTAGTACCCTCCCGGGACAGGGTAACACCGGGGAGCTGTTTTTT.

The chain has TRBV6-1 and TRBJ2-4; 10 nucleotides line up with TRBD2. The CDR3 totals 13 residues. Looked up from germline, CDR1 is MNHNS and CDR2 is SASEGT. Trimming removed 2 bases from V and 8 bases from J; junction bases left unmatched: 0. The DNA of the CDR3 is TGTGCCAGCAGTGAACTAGCGGGAGACATTCAGTACTTC. Its translation: CASSELAGDIQYF.

This clone was counted between two and nine times. The chain employs TRBV19 and TRBJ1-4; 10 bases align to TRBD1. V lost 6 bases and J lost 1; bases outside the gene matches: 8. The CDR3 spans 17 residues. Looked up from germline, CDR1 is LNHDA and CDR2 is SQIVND (reference sequence). As DNA, the CDR3 is TGTGCCAGTAGCAAGGACAGGGGGATGCTAACTAATGAAAAACTGTTTTTT. It codes for CASSKDRGMLTNEKLFF.

The chain has TRBV18 and TRBJ1-1; TRBD1 is a possible D gene (5 bases). Germline V CDR1 and CDR2: KGHSH, LQKENI. The CDR3 is 16 residues long. V gave up 6 bases and J gave up 0 bases, with 17 bases separating them. The CDR3 here is CASSLRQNFMNTEAFF. In DNA form, the CDR3 reads TGTGCCAGCTCTCTCCGACAGAATTTTATGAACACTGAAGCTTTCTTT. Together with reference TRBV18 and TRBJ1-1, the CDR3 gives the full variable domain: NAGVMQNPRHLVRRRGQEARLRCSPMKGHSHVYWYRQLPEEGLKFMVYLQKENIIDESGMPKERFSAEFPKEGPSILRIQQVVRGDSAAYFCASSLRQNFMNTEAFFGQGTRLTVV.

The chain links TRBV4-3 to TRBJ2-3; TRBD1 is a possible D gene (6 bases). In germline, CDR1 is LGHNA, CDR2 YSLEER. The CDR3 is made up of 15 amino acids. V gave up 0 bases and J gave up 4 bases, with 11 bases separating them. CDR3 residues: CASSQDGRGSDTQYF. The CDR3 DNA follows: TGCGCCAGCAGCCAAGATGGCAGGGGATCAGATACGCAGTATTTT.

The chain carries TRBV15 and TRBJ1-3, with a weak D call TRBD1 (5 bases). Trimming shortened V by 0 bases and J by 0 bases, and 9 bases separated the two germline ends. The germline gives CDR1 LNHNV, CDR2 YYDKDF (reference sequence). The CDR3 spans 16 residues. The CDR3 DNA follows: TGTGCCACCAGCAGAGATCAGGGTCGCTCTGGAAACACCATATATTTT. It specifies CATSRDQGRSGNTIYF.

This chain connects TRBV19 to TRBJ2-1, with 10 bases identical to TRBD2. This CDR3 is 16 amino acids long. J lost 0 bases, V lost 5 bases, and 4 bases had no gene match. CDR1 and CDR2 from the germline V gene are LNHDA and SQIVND (reference sequence). The CDR3 reads CASSVRTSGSYNEQFF. CDR3 in DNA: TGTGCCAGTAGTGTCAGGACTAGCGGCTCCTACAATGAGCAGTTCTTC.

The chain uses TRBV3-1 (or the pseudogene TRBV3-2) and TRBJ1-6; the D gene is possibly TRBD1 (5 bases). Germline V CDR1 and CDR2: LGHDT, YNNKEL (reference sequence). The CDR3 sequence is 16 residues long. V lost 0 bases and J 9 bases, leaving 15 bases between the germline ends. CDR3 nucleotide sequence: TGTGCCAGCAGCCAAGATCGAATGGGGGGTTTTTCACCCCTCCACTTT. Amino acid sequence: CASSQDRMGGFSPLHF.

The chain employs TRBV28 and TRBJ1-2; the D is unclear. Trimming stripped 3 bases from V and 2 bases from J, with 10 bases between. Germline CDR1 and CDR2: MDHEN and SYDVKM. The CDR3 is made up of 14 amino acids. CDR3 coding DNA: TGTGCCAGCAGTTTGGCGGATTCAAACTATGGCTACACCTTC. It is translated as CASSLADSNYGYTF.

The genes are TRBV7-3 and TRBJ2-7, with D perhaps matching TRBD2 (7 bases). This CDR3 region has 14 residues. V was shortened by 6 bases and J by 2 bases, with 14 bases between the two germline ends. CDR1 is SGHTA and CDR2 is FQGTGA in the germline V gene. CDR3 in DNA: TGTGCCAGCAGTATAATGGGGGGGCCCTACGAGCAGTACTTC. Translating gives CASSIMGGPYEQYF.

V and J are TRBV20-1 and TRBJ2-7; 9 bases are shared with TRBD2. The J segment lost 3 bases and the V segment lost 3 bases, leaving 9 bases of the junction unmatched. Germline CDR1 is DFQATT and CDR2 is SNEGSKA (reference sequence). The length of the CDR3 is 15 residues. The CDR3 DNA reads TGCAGTGCTAGTGGAGCGGGAGGTCCCATCTACGAGCAGTACTTC. It encodes CSASGAGGPIYEQYF.

This clone was seen only once. The rearrangement uses TRBV5-1 and TRBJ1-1; D uncertain. V was trimmed by 1 base and J by 7 bases, leaving 14 bases between them. Looked up from germline, CDR1 is SGHRS and CDR2 is YFSETQ. This CDR3 is built from 14 residues. CDR3 bases: TGCGCCAGCAGCTTGAAACTGCCCCAGGATGAAGCTTTCTTT. It specifies CASSLKLPQDEAFF.

This clone is a singleton in its sample. The gene calls are TRBV9 and TRBJ2-5, with D possibly matching TRBD1 (6 bases). V lost 0 bases and J lost 4, with 16 bases in between. Germline V gene data show CDR1 as SGDLS and CDR2 as YYNGEE. This CDR3 contains 16 residues. The CDR3 reads CASSVEGRGALETQYF. The CDR3 DNA reads TGTGCCAGCAGCGTAGAGGGCAGGGGCGCTTTAGAGACCCAGTACTTC.

The chain links TRBV6-5 to TRBJ2-1; TRBD2 agrees at 7 bases. CDR3 size: 14 residues. V was clipped by 8 bases and J by 3 bases; unmatched bases: 7. CDR1 MNHEY and CDR2 SVGAGI come from the germline V gene. For the CDR3, the DNA is TGTGCCAGCGGAGCAGCGGGATTCTACAATGAGCAGTTCTTC. Its translation is CASGAAGFYNEQFF.

This clone has more than one count but fewer than ten. The chain has TRBV5-1 and TRBJ2-1; TRBD1 aligns across 9 bases. From germline, CDR1 is SGHRS and CDR2 YFSETQ. The CDR3 has 13 amino acids. The V segment lost 3 bases and the J segment 10 bases; nucleotides outside the gene matches: 5. The CDR3 nucleotides are TGCGCCAGCAGCTCGGGACAGGGCTGGGAGCAGTTCTTC. Protein product: CASSSGQGWEQFF. Based on the CDR3 plus reference TRBV5-1 and TRBJ2-1, the full variable domain is KAGVTQTPRYLIKTRGQQVTLSCSPISGHRSVSWYQQTPGQGLQFLFEYFSETQRNKGNFPGRFSGRQFSNSRSEMNVSTLELGDSALYLCASSSGQGWEQFFGPGTRLTVL.

The sample holds one count of this clone. The gene calls are TRBV5-1 and TRBJ2-5; the D is unclear. The CDR3 has 13 residues. V lost 2 bases, J lost 5 bases, and 10 bases lay in between. The germline CDR1 and CDR2 sequences are SGHRS and YFSETQ. CDR3 protein: CASSFEVRETQYF. The CDR3 region has the DNA TGCGCCAGCAGCTTTGAGGTGAGGGAGACCCAGTACTTC.

This clone was picked up a small number of times. The genes are TRBV7-9 and TRBJ2-7; TRBD1 matches at 9 bases. V shed 5 bases and J 5 bases; nucleotides not matched to a gene: 7. Per germline, CDR1 SEHNR and CDR2 FQNEAQ (reference sequence). The CDR3 is 14 residues long. CDR3: CASSTGGAYDEQYF. The DNA of the CDR3 is TGTGCCAGCAGCACAGGGGGCGCCTACGACGAGCAGTACTTC.

The genes are TRBV6-1 and TRBJ2-1, with D possibly being TRBD2 (6 bases). Deletions cut 2 bases from V and 5 bases from J, with 13 bases between. The CDR3 has 15 residues. Looked up from germline, CDR1 is MNHNS and CDR2 is SASEGT. The CDR3 sequence: CASSELGGINNEQFF. In DNA form, the CDR3 reads TGTGCCAGCAGTGAATTGGGCGGGATAAACAATGAGCAGTTCTTC.

V is TRBV7-3 and J is TRBJ2-1; tentative D call: TRBD2 (6 bases). There are 20 residues in the CDR3. V shed 1 base and J shed 1 base, with 23 bases lying between them. CDR1 and CDR2 from the germline V gene are SGHTA and FQGTGA. The CDR3 DNA is TGTGCCAGCAGCTTAAGCCAAGGGAGAAGCGGGTGGGGGTCCTACAATGAGCAGTTCTTC. This translates into CASSLSQGRSGWGSYNEQFF. Based on the CDR3 plus reference TRBV7-3 and TRBJ2-1, the full variable domain is GAGVSQTPSNKVTEKGKYVELRCDPISGHTALYWYRQSLGQGPEFLIYFQGTGAADDSGLPNDRFFAVRPEGSVSTLKIQRTERGDSAVYLCASSLSQGRSGWGSYNEQFFGPGTRLTVL.

The rearrangement uses TRBV18 and TRBJ2-7, with 7 bases matching TRBD1. Per germline, CDR1 KGHSH and CDR2 LQKENI. V lost 4 bases and J lost 1; bases outside the gene matches: 4. The CDR3 sequence is 14 residues long. CDR3 amino acids: CASSHRDSSYEQYF. DNA of the CDR3: TGTGCCAGCTCACACCGGGACAGTTCCTACGAGCAGTACTTC.

As regards this clone: The same CDR3 is also encoded by other DNA sequences in this sample. The V gene is TRBV7-2, the J gene TRBJ2-7; the D is unclear. Per the germline V gene, CDR1 is SGHTA and CDR2 is FQGNSA. The CDR3 loop spans 13 amino acids. V gave up 0 bases and J gave up 4 bases, with 7 bases separating them. The CDR3 is CASSLAATYEQYF. The DNA of the CDR3 is TGTGCCAGCAGCTTAGCAGCCACTTACGAGCAGTACTTC. Together with reference TRBV7-2 and TRBJ2-7, the CDR3 gives the full variable domain: GAGVSQSPSNKVTEKGKDVELRCDPISGHTALYWYRQSLGQGLEFLIYFQGNSAPDKSGLPSDRFSAERTGGSVSTLTIQRTQQEDSAVYLCASSLAATYEQYFGPGTRLTVT.

The V and J genes are TRBV6-5 and TRBJ2-1; 7 bases fit TRBD1. The CDR3 is 15 amino acids. V shed 6 bases, J shed 1 base, and the junction held 6 bases outside the gene matches. Germline CDR1 MNHEY, CDR2 SVGAGI. The DNA for the CDR3 is TGTGCCAGCAGGAGACAGGGAAAATCCTACAATGAGCAGTTCTTC. Amino acid sequence: CASRRQGKSYNEQFF.

This clone was observed a handful of times. The chain joins TRBV2 to TRBJ1-1; 7 bases line up with TRBD1. The length of the CDR3 is 14 residues. Per germline, CDR1 SNHLY and CDR2 FYNNEI. The trim removed 3 bases at V and 3 bases at J, leaving 4 bases unmatched. This CDR3 is CASSEEGQYTEAFF. The CDR3 nucleotides read TGTGCCAGCAGTGAGGAGGGACAGTACACTGAAGCTTTCTTT.

The chain combines TRBV11-1 with TRBJ2-2; TRBD1 might be the D (6 bases). The germline V gene encodes CDR1 SGHAT and CDR2 FQDESV (reference sequence). Trimming left V 2 bases short and J 1 base short, with 8 bases between. There are 15 residues in the CDR3. The CDR3 spells CASSLTGLNTGELFF. The CDR3 nucleotides are TGTGCCAGCAGCTTAACAGGGTTGAACACCGGGGAGCTGTTTTTT.

The rearrangement links TRBV20-1 to TRBJ1-2, with D maybe TRBD1 (6 bases). The V end was cut by 3 bases, the J end by 0 bases, with 11 bases between. The CDR3 is 14 residues long. Germline V gene data show CDR1 as DFQATT and CDR2 as SNEGSKA (reference sequence). The CDR3: CSASLGATNYGYTF. In DNA form, the CDR3 reads TGCAGTGCTAGTTTGGGGGCCACTAACTATGGCTACACCTTC.

The chain employs TRBV5-1 and TRBJ1-5; 9 nucleotides align to TRBD1. Germline CDR1 and CDR2: SGHRS and YFSETQ. J was trimmed by 2 bases and V by 1 base; bases with no gene match: 4. The CDR3 runs 16 residues. CDR3 region: CASSLTGGLGNQPQHF. The CDR3 DNA follows: TGCGCCAGCAGCTTGACAGGGGGCTTGGGCAATCAGCCCCAGCATTTT.

The chain links TRBV5-4 to TRBJ2-4; perhaps TRBD2 as D (6 bases). This CDR3 spans 14 amino acids. CDR1 and CDR2 (germline): SGHNT, YYREEE (reference sequence). V lost 9 bases, J lost 7 bases, and 20 bases lay in between. CDR3: CATQGQGGRNIQYF. For the CDR3, the DNA is TGTGCCACCCAAGGGCAGGGAGGACGGAACATTCAGTACTTC.

The chain is built from TRBV2 and TRBJ2-5, with D tentatively TRBD2 (6 bases). This CDR3 spans 14 amino acids. V dropped 7 bases and J dropped 5 bases, with 17 bases sitting between them. Germline V gene lookup returns CDR1 SNHLY and CDR2 FYNNEI. The CDR3 spells CASTLSGGEETQYF. The CDR3 DNA is TGTGCCAGCACCCTTTCGGGCGGGGAGGAGACCCAGTACTTC. Combining the CDR3 with reference TRBV2 and TRBJ2-5 gives the whole variable domain EPEVTQTPSHQVTQMGQEVILRCVPISNHLYFYWYRQILGQKVEFLVSFYNNEISEKSEIFDDQFSVERPDGSNFTLKIRSTKLEDSAMYFCASTLSGGEETQYFGPGTRLLVL.

DNA for the CDR3: TGTGCCAGTCGGCGAACAGGGACCTATGGCTACACCTTC. Translated: CASRRTGTYGYTF. J is TRBJ1-2 and V is TRBV27, with D possibly TRBD1 on 6 matching bases. This CDR3 is built from 13 residues. Trimming removed 9 bases from V and 4 bases from J, with 15 bases in between. Germline CDR1 is MNHEY and CDR2 is SMNVEV (reference sequence).

This chain links TRBV30 with TRBJ1-1; TRBD1 matches 8 bases. The trim removed 3 bases at V and 2 bases at J, leaving 8 bases unmatched. The CDR3 spans 15 residues. CDR1 and CDR2 from the germline V gene are GTSNPN and SVGIG (reference sequence). The CDR3 bases are TGTGCCTGGAGGCAACCGGGACAGGTCAACACTGAAGCTTTCTTT. It codes for CAWRQPGQVNTEAFF.

This clone was counted once. The rearrangement uses TRBV3-1 (or the pseudogene TRBV3-2) and TRBJ1-2, with unresolved D. This CDR3 is built from 14 residues. With 0 bases removed from V and 3 bases from J, the gap between germline ends came to 8 bases. Germline CDR1 is LGHDT and CDR2 is YNNKEL (reference sequence). CDR3 coding DNA: TGTGCCAGCAGCCAAGATTTCAGGTACTATGGCTACACCTTC. Encoded protein: CASSQDFRYYGYTF.